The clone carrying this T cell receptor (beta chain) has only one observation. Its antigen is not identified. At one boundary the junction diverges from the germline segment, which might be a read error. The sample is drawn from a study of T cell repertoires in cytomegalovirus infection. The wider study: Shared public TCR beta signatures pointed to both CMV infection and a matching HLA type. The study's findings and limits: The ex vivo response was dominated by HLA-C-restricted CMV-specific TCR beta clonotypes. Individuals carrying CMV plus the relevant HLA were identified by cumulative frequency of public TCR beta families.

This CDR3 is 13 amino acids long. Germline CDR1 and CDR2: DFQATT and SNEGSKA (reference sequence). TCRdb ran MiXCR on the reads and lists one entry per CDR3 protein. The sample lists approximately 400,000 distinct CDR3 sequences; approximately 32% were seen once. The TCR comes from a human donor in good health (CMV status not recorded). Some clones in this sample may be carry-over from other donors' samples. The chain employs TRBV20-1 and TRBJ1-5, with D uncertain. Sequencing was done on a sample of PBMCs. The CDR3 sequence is CSARVPGNHPQHF. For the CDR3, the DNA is TGCAGTGCTAGAGTCCCGGGGAATCACCCCCAGCATTTT.